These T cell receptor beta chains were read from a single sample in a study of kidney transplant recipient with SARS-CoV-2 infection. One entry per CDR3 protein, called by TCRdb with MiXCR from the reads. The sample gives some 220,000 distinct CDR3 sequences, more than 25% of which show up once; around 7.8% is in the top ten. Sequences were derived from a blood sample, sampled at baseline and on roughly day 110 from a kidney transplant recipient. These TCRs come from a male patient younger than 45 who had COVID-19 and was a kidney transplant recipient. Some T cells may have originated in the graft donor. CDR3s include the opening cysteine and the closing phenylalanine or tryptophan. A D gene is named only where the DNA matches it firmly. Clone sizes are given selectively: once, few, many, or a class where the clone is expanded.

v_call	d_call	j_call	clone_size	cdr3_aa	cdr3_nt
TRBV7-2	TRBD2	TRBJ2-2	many	CASSFSKRVAGGTGELFF	TGTGCCAGCAGCTTTTCTAAGAGAGTAGCGGGAGGCACCGGGGAGCTGTTTTTT
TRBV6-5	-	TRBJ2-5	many	CASSHRTVTETQYF	TGTGCCAGCAGTCATAGGACGGTTACAGAGACCCAGTACTTC
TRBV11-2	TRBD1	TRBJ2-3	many	CASSSIGAGTGADTQYF	TGTGCCAGCAGCTCAATAGGTGCCGGGACAGGGGCAGATACGCAGTATTTT
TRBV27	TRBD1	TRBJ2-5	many	CASSLKQGAGETQYF	TGTGCCAGCAGTTTAAAACAGGGGGCGGGAGAGACCCAGTACTTC
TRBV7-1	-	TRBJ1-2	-	CASSDERHEGKTYGHTF	TGTGCCAGCAGCGATGAACGTCACGAGGGAAAGACCTATGGCCACACCTTC
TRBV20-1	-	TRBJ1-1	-	CSAGFELNAEAFF	TGCAGTGCTGGTTTCGAGTTGAACGCTGAAGCTTTCTTT
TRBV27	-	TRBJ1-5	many	CASSLQNSNQPQHF	TGTGCCAGCAGTTTACAGAATAGCAATCAGCCCCAGCATTTT
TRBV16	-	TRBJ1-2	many	CASSFSEVVRKTYGYTF	TGTGCCAGCAGCTTTTCCGAGGTCGTTAGAAAGACCTATGGCTACACCTTC
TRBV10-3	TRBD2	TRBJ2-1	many	CAIRLAGAGNEQFF	TGTGCCATCAGGCTAGCGGGAGCCGGGAATGAGCAGTTCTTC
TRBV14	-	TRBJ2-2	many	CASSQDAGELTGELFF	TGTGCCAGCAGCCAAGATGCAGGAGAATTAACCGGGGAGCTGTTTTTT
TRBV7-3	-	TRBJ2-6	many	CASSFPPPGANVLTF	TGTGCCAGCAGCTTCCCCCCACCTGGGGCCAACGTCCTGACTTTC
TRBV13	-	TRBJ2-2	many	CASSHFLETGGELFF	TGTGCCAGCAGCCACTTTTTGGAAACCGGCGGGGAGCTGTTTTTT
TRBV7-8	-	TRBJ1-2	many	CASSSARFTRKTYGYTF	TGTGCCAGCAGCTCTGCCAGGTTTACCCGAAAGACCTATGGCTACACCTTC
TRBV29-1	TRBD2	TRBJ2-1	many	CSVEVTVAGGREQFF	TGCAGCGTTGAAGTTACCGTAGCGGGGGGGCGCGAGCAGTTCTTC
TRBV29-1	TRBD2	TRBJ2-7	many	CSVGSGEGGRQYF	TGCAGCGTTGGTAGCGGGGAAGGAGGAAGGCAGTACTTC
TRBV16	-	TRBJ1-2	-	CASSLFAVVRKTYGYTF	TGTGCCAGCAGCTTGTTTGCGGTCGTTAGAAAGACCTATGGCTACACCTTC
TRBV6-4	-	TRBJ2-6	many	CASSEEGHSGANVLTF	TGTGCCAGCAGTGAGGAGGGCCACTCTGGGGCCAACGTCCTGACTTTC
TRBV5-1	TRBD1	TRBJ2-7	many	CASSLAAGQGFSEQYF	TGCGCCAGCAGCTTGGCCGCAGGACAGGGCTTTTCCGAGCAGTACTTC
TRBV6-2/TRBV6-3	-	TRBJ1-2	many	CASSDGGCIGKTYGYTF	TGTGCCAGCAGTGACGGTGGCTGCATCGGAAAGACCTATGGCTACACCTTC
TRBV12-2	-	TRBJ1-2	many	CASRTTMTPRKTYGYTF	TGTGCAAGTCGCACGACCATGACTCCACGAAAGACCTATGGCTACACCTTC
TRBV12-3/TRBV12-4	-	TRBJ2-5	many	CTSGDRQETQYF	TGTACCAGCGGGGACAGGCAAGAGACCCAGTACTTC
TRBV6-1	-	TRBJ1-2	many	CASSRLRSMRKTYGYTF	TGTGCCAGCAGTCGGCTGCGCTCTATGCGAAAGACCTATGGCTACACCTTC
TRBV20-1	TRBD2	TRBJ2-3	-	CSARGSSGSSTDTQYF	TGCAGTGCTAGAGGAAGTAGCGGGTCAAGCACAGATACGCAGTATTTT
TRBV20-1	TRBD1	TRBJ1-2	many	CSAKGQSKNYGYTF	TGCAGTGCTAAGGGACAGTCTAAAAACTATGGCTACACCTTC
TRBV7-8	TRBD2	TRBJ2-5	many	CASSLERASGTQETQYF	TGTGCCAGCAGCTTAGAACGGGCTAGCGGGACTCAAGAGACCCAGTACTTC
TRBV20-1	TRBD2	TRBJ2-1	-	CSAIEPPGGGDEQFF	TGCAGTGCTATAGAACCCCCGGGAGGAGGAGATGAGCAGTTCTTC
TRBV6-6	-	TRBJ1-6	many	CAIGSSYNSPLHF	TGTGCCATCGGTAGCTCCTATAATTCACCCCTCCACTTT
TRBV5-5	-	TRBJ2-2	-	CAGSLEDTNTGELSF	TGTGCCGGCAGCTTGGAGGACACCAACACCGGGGAGCTGTCTTTT
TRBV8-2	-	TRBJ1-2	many	CGSSIADSRKTYGYTF	TGTGGCAGTTCTATCGCTGATAGCCGAAAGACCTATGGCTACACCTTC
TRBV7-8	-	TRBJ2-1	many	CASRELKRGDEQFF	TGTGCCAGCCGGGAGCTCAAAAGGGGCGATGAGCAGTTCTTC
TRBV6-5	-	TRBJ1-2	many	CASSLDEECRKTYGYTF	TGTGCCAGCAGTCTCGATGAGGAATGTAGAAAGACCTATGGCTACACCTTC
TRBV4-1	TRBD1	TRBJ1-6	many	CASSWDRVGNSPLHF	TGCGCCAGCAGCTGGGACAGGGTGGGTAATTCACCCCTCCACTTT
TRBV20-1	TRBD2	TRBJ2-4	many	CSARAPPSSGSYPGQYF	TGCAGTGCTAGAGCGCCCCCCTCTAGCGGGAGTTACCCGGGGCAGTACTTC
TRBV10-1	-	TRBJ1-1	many	CASGGGNTEAFF	TGCGCCAGCGGTGGCGGGAACACTGAAGCTTTCTTT
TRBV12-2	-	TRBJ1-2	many	CASRPIATPRKTYGYTF	TGTGCAAGTCGCCCTATCGCGACTCCACGAAAGACCTATGGCTACACCTTC
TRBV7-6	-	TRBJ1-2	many	CASSVQAESRKTYGYTF	TGTGCCAGCAGCGTTCAGGCTGAATCTCGAAAGACCTATGGCTACACCTTC
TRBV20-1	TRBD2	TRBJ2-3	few	CSARDRASGPSTDTQYF	TGCAGTGCTAGAGATAGGGCTAGCGGGCCTAGCACAGATACGCAGTATTTT
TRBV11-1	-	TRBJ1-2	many	CASSVVTKAGKTYGYTF	TGTGCCAGCAGCGTAGTTACTAAGGCTGGAAAGACCTATGGCTACACCTTC
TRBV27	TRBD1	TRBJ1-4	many	CASSRRTGNEKLFF	TGTGCCAGCAGTCGCAGGACAGGGAATGAAAAACTGTTTTTT
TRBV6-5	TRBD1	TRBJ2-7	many	CASSYSGTGFVEQYF	TGTGCCAGCAGTTACTCCGGGACAGGGTTTGTCGAGCAGTACTTC
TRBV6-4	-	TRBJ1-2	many	CASSEGDSHGKTYGYTF	TGTGCCAGCAGTGAGGGCGACTCACACGGAAAGACCTATGGCTACACCTTC
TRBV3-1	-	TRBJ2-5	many	CASSQGTPISFSETQYF	TGTGCCAGCAGCCAGGGCACTCCCATTTCTTTCTCTGAGACCCAGTACTTC
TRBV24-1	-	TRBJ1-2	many	CATSYVNSTRKTYGYTF	TGTGCCACCAGTTATGTCAATAGTACCAGAAAGACCTATGGCTACACCTTC
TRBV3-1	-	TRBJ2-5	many	CASSSMRPISFSETQYF	TGTGCCAGCAGCTCCATGCGTCCCATTTCTTTCTCTGAGACCCAGTACTTC
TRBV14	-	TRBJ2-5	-	CASSPLVRGQETQYF	TGTGCCAGCAGCCCCCTGGTGCGGGGCCAAGAGACCCAGTACTTC
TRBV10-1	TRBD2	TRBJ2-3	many	CASSDGTSGDTQYF	TGCGCCAGCAGTGACGGGACTAGCGGGGATACGCAGTATTTT
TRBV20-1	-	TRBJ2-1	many	CSAAVINEQFF	TGCAGTGCTGCCGTAATCAACGAGCAGTTCTTC
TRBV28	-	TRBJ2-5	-	CASSMRVSGKTLYF	TGTGCCAGCAGTATGAGGGTTTCGGGAAAGACCCTGTACTTC
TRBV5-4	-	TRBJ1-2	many	CASYYPVPGKTYGYTF	TGTGCCAGCTACTACCCCGTACCAGGAAAGACCTATGGCTACACCTTC
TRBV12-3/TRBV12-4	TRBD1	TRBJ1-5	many	CASSLGQGGNQPQHF	TGTGCCAGCAGTTTGGGACAGGGTGGAAATCAGCCCCAGCATTTT
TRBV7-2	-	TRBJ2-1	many	CASSLDTGTGEQFF	TGTGCCAGCAGCTTAGATACCGGCACCGGGGAGCAGTTCTTC
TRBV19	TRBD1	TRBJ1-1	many	CASKNGQGLEAFF	TGTGCCAGCAAAAATGGACAGGGCCTTGAAGCTTTCTTT
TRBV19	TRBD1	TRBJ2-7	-	CSSSPGQGPYEQYF	TGTTCCAGTAGCCCGGGACAGGGGCCCTACGAGCAGTACTTC